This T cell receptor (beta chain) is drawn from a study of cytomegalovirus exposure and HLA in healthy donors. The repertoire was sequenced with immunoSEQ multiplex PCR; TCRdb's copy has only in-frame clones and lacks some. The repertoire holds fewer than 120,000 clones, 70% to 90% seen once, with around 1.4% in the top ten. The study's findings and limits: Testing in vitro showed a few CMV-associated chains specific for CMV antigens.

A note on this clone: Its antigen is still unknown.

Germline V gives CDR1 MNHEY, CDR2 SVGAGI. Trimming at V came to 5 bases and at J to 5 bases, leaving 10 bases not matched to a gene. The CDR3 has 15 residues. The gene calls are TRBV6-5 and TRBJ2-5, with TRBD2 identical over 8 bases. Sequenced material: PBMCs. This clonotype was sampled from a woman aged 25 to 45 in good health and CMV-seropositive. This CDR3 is CASSPPGGAVETQYF. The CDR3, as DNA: TGTGCCAGCAGTCCGCCCGGGGGGGCGGTCGAGACCCAGTACTTC.